This entry is about one TCR beta chain. Its specific antigen is unknown. Base qualities were left out, and no much larger clone turns up one base away. TCRbeta CDR3 regions were amplified from genomic DNA by means of the immunoSEQ Assay, a bias-controlled multiplex PCR. The source study handled its data this way. The number of nucleated cells in each sample was estimated by amplification of reference gene primers within the assay. Sequence reads were collapsed and filtered to measure the absolute abundance of every unique TCRbeta CDR3 rearrangement. For each sample, productive Simpson clonality was calculated by taking the square root of Simpson's diversity index across productive rearrangements. Sourced from immuneACCESS, this table was stored by TCRdb with only in-frame sequences that have V and J called. A share of the clones is absent; for the studies checked, an unresolved V gene accounts for under half, and the remainder has no known explanation. V and J calls and clone size come straight from that table; D and trimming were deduced from the DNA. A total of approximately 170,000 clones appear in this sample, 86% of them only once. The ten largest clones represent more than 7.5% of the sample.

V loses 4 bases of germline sequence and J loses 0 bases, and the interval between the two ends is 7 bases. The CDR3 numbers 14 residues from cysteine through phenylalanine. The kept DNA is CDR3 alone, 42 bases in frame from the first base. CDR1 and CDR2 were assigned from the germline V gene as MDHEN and SYDVKM. This sample was taken from a study of blood T cell repertoires in COVID-19 (TCRdb year 2020). Regarding the complete study: Samples covering the acute and convalescent phases of COVID-19 were provided by collaborators in the United States, Italy and Spain. Samples were obtained from the ongoing ImmuneRACE study (first 160 participants) and from over 1,000 subjects provided by 6 global collaborators. The repertoires were released in a freely available public database meant as a resource for research on the immune response to SARS-CoV-2. Nearly every sample came with metadata listing a de-identified subject ID, COVID-19 status, age in years and sex. The prospective study material was composed of cDNA or gDNA derived from T cells, B-cell-depleted T cells, or PBMCs. Subjects who had been exposed to COVID-19, were actively infected with it, or had recovered from it provided the deeply sampled blood TCRbeta repertoires that made up the dataset. Where HLA class I and class II types were available, the types were taken from metadata supplied by the sample provider, not from assay-based typing. Paper-wide results and their limitations: Clinical and demographic metadata were provided uncurated, with the amount varying by source and participant.

Collaborating institutions collected whole blood in K2EDTA tubes following their own protocols. For TCRbeta analysis, collaborator samples were shipped as frozen whole blood, as isolated PBMCs, or as DNA extracted from either sample type. What was sequenced was peripheral blood. The TCR comes from a man aged 45 to 65 with active or convalescent COVID-19. This chain is built from TRBV28 and TRBJ1-3; no D gene can be assigned with confidence. The CDR3 protein is CASSSTRSGNTIYF. The bases are TGTGCCAGCAGTTCTACCCGCTCTGGAAACACCATATATTTT. With all but the CDR3 taken from the reference TRBV28 and TRBJ1-3 genes, the full variable domain is: DVKVTQSSRYLVKRTGEKVFLECVQDMDHENMFWYRQDPGLGLRLIYFSYDVKMKEKGDIPEGYSVSREKKERFSLILESASTNQTSMYLCASSSTRSGNTIYFGEGSWLTVV.